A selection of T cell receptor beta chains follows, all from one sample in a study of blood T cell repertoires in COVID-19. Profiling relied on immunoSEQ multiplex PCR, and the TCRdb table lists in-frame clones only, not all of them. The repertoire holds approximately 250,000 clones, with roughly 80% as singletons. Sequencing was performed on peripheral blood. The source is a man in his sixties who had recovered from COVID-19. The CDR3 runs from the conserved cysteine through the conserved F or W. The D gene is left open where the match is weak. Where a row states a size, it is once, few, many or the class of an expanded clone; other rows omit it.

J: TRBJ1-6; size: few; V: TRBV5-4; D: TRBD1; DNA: TGTGCCAGCAGCTTTGGTGCAACAGGGGGAAATAATTCACCCCTCCACTTT; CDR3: CASSFGATGGNNSPLHF
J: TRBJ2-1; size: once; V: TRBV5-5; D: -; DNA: TGTGCCAGCAGCTTGGGCTGGGCGAGAGGGCCTAGGGTTGATGAGCAGTTCTTC; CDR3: CASSLGWARGPRVDEQFF
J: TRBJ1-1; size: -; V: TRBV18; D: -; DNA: TGTGCCAGCTCACCCGCGAGTTCAAACACTGAAGCTTTCTTT; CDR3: CASSPASSNTEAFF
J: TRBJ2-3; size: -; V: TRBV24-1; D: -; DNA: TGTGCCACCAGTGATTTAGCAGGGGATAGCACAGATACGCAGTATTTT; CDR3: CATSDLAGDSTDTQYF
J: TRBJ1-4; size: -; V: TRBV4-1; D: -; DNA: TGCGCCAGCAGCCAAGATGTCGGGAATGAAAAACTGTTTTTT; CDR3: CASSQDVGNEKLFF
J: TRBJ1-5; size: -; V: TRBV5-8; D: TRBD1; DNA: TGTGCCAGCAGCTTGGAGGTCAGGGGGCCTCAGCCCCAGCATTTT; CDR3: CASSLEVRGPQPQHF
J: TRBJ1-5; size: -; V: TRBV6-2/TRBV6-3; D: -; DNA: TGTGCCAGCAGTTACTCGATAGTACGTCTGAAGCTACAGCCCCAGCATTTT; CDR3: CASSYSIVRLKLQPQHF
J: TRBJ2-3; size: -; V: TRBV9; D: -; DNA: TGTGCCAGCAATCCCTGGGGGGGCAGCACAGATACGCAGTATTTT; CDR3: CASNPWGGSTDTQYF
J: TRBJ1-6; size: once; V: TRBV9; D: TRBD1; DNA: TGTGCCAGCAGCGCGAGGGGATTGACAGGGGGCTCCAATTCACCCCTCCACTTT; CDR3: CASSARGLTGGSNSPLHF
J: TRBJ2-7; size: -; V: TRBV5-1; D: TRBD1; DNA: TGCGCCAGCAGCTTCACGGGACAGGGGTTGGACGAGCAGTACTTC; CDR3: CASSFTGQGLDEQYF